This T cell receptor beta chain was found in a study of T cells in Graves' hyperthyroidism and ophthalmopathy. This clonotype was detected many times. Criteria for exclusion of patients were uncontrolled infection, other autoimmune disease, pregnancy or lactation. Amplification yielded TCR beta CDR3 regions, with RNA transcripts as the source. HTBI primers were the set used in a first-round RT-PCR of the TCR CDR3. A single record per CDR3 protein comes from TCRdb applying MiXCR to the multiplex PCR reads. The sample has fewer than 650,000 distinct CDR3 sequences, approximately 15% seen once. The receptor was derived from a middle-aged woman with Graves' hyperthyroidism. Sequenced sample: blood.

This chain's CDR3 is CSAGGLAKTYEQYF. CDR3 DNA: TGCAGTGCTGGGGGACTAGCGAAAACCTACGAGCAGTACTTC. The chain uses TRBV20-1 and TRBJ2-7, with 10 bases that match TRBD2. The germline V gene has CDR1 DFQATT and CDR2 SNEGSKA (reference sequence). V was pared by 5 bases and J by 2 bases, with 6 bases of the junction left unmatched. The CDR3 runs 14 residues.